One sample yielded the 17 T cell receptor beta chains listed below, sequenced in a study of OX40 agonist ivuxolimab in advanced cancers. Here immunoSEQ multiplex PCR was the method, and the copy in TCRdb shows in-frame clones only, minus some. The data hold some 70,000 clones, with over 70% observed a single time. The specimen was CD4+ or CD8+ T cells sorted from blood, collected in a trial of the OX40 agonist ivuxolimab. The receptor set was obtained from an adult with an advanced solid tumor such as melanoma, head and neck, liver or kidney cancer.

This clone was recorded only once. This chain uses TRBV7-3 with TRBJ1-2; the D gene is possibly TRBD1 (5 bases). The CDR3 is 14 residues long. Between the trimmed V and J ends, which lost 4 bases and 3 bases, there was a span of 12 bases. The germline CDR1 and CDR2 sequences are SGHTA and FQGTGA. Here the CDR3 DNA reads TGTGCCAGCAGCTCGCAGGGTTCTGACTATGGCTACACCTTC. Protein product: CASSSQGSDYGYTF. The full variable domain, its missing parts supplied by reference TRBV7-3 and TRBJ1-2, is GAGVSQTPSNKVTEKGKYVELRCDPISGHTALYWYRQSLGQGPEFLIYFQGTGAADDSGLPNDRFFAVRPEGSVSTLKIQRTERGDSAVYLCASSSQGSDYGYTFGSGTRLTVV.

The V and J genes are TRBV27 and TRBJ1-1; maybe TRBD1 (6 bases). The V and J ends lost 5 bases and 1 base respectively, with 14 bases between them. The CDR3 spans 15 residues. Per the germline V gene, CDR1 is MNHEY and CDR2 is SMNVEV (reference sequence). The CDR3 here is CASSPSTGSNTEAFF. The CDR3 nucleotides read TGTGCCAGCAGTCCCTCGACAGGTTCGAACACTGAAGCTTTCTTT.

The CDR3 coding sequence is TGTGCCACCAGCAGACTGGCCTTAAACATTGGAGAGCAGTACTTC. It codes for CATSRLALNIGEQYF. The genes are TRBV15 and TRBJ2-7; no reliable D call. Germline values: CDR1 LNHNV, CDR2 YYDKDF (reference sequence). This CDR3 comprises 15 residues. V gave up 2 bases and J gave up 7 bases, with 18 bases separating them.

This rearrangement joins TRBV7-9 to TRBJ2-1, with 10 positions matching TRBD1. This CDR3 has 17 amino acids. With V trimmed by 1 base and J by 5 bases, 8 bases remained unmatched. CDR1 and CDR2 (germline): SEHNR, FQNEAQ (reference sequence). The CDR3 region is CASSLGQGAKADNEQFF. The CDR3 nucleotides read TGTGCCAGCAGCTTAGGACAGGGGGCTAAAGCGGACAATGAGCAGTTCTTC.

The chain links TRBV5-4 to TRBJ2-7; possibly TRBD1 or TRBD2 for D (5 bases each). The length of the CDR3 is 11 residues. V gave up 2 bases and J gave up 7 bases, with 7 bases separating them. Germline CDR1 is SGHNT and CDR2 is YYREEE (reference sequence). The CDR3, as DNA: TGTGCCAGCAGCTTTGGGGGTGAGCAGTACTTC. As protein: CASSFGGEQYF. Based on the CDR3 plus reference TRBV5-4 and TRBJ2-7, the full variable domain is ETGVTQSPTHLIKTRGQQVTLRCSSQSGHNTVSWYQQALGQGPQFIFQYYREEENGRGNFPPRFSGLQFPNYSSELNVNALELDDSALYLCASSFGGEQYFGPGTRLTVT.

The gene calls are TRBV21-1 and TRBJ2-7; the D call of TRBD2 is as the table states it, not checked on the DNA. TRBV21-1 is reported as a pseudogene. This CDR3 has 18 amino acids. CDR3: CASSKVWRHPTTTYEQYF. In DNA, the CDR3 is TGTGCCAGCAGCAAAGTCTGGCGACACCCGACGACTACCTACGAGCAGTACTTC.

The chain recombines TRBV7-8 with TRBJ2-1; D possibly corresponds to TRBD2 (6 bases). V shed 3 bases and J shed 7 bases, with 13 bases lying between them. Germline V CDR1 and CDR2: SGHVS, FQNEAQ. The CDR3 runs to 14 residues. CDR3 in amino acids: CASSFNGGGNEQFF. In DNA form, the CDR3 reads TGTGCCAGCAGCTTTAACGGGGGAGGAAATGAGCAGTTCTTC.

This clone came up a few times. V and J are TRBV7-9 and TRBJ1-6; 9 nucleotides align to TRBD1. The ends lost 3 bases at V and 10 bases at J; junction bases unmatched: 10. Germline assignment: CDR1 SEHNR and CDR2 FQNEAQ (reference sequence). The CDR3 is 16 amino acids. The CDR3 DNA follows: TGTGCCAGCAGCTTTAATCCGGGACAGGGAGGCTCACCCCTCCACTTT. It yields the protein CASSFNPGQGGSPLHF.

V usage is TRBV7-8 and J usage is TRBJ1-3; 10 bases line up with TRBD1. Per germline, CDR1 SGHVS and CDR2 FQNEAQ. The length of the CDR3 is 14 residues. V lost 5 bases, J lost 10 bases, and 8 bases stayed unmatched. CDR3 protein: CASSLDRGTGTIYF. The CDR3 nucleotides read TGTGCCAGCAGCCTGGACAGGGGGACGGGAACCATATATTTT.

The chain uses TRBV7-6 and TRBJ2-2, with a tentative D call TRBD2 (6 bases). CDR1 and CDR2 (germline): SGHVS, FNYEAQ. The CDR3 is made up of 16 amino acids. The V and J ends lost 5 bases and 2 bases respectively, with 15 bases between them. The CDR3 DNA reads as TGTGCCAGCAGCCCTACCTCCGGGACTAACACCGGGGAGCTGTTTTTT. The encoded protein is CASSPTSGTNTGELFF.

The rearrangement uses TRBV2 and TRBJ2-5; 7 bases line up with TRBD2. Germline lookup yields CDR1 SNHLY and CDR2 FYNNEI. V lost 8 bases and J lost 3; bases outside the gene matches: 9. The CDR3 consists of 14 residues. The CDR3 loop is CASAPGTTKETQYF. DNA for the CDR3: TGTGCCAGCGCACCAGGGACTACCAAAGAGACCCAGTACTTC.

V is TRBV11-2 and J is TRBJ1-6, with D maybe TRBD1 (5 bases). The V gene's germline CDR1 is SGHAT and CDR2 FQNNGV. The CDR3 is 14 residues long. With 7 bases removed from V and 10 bases from J, the gap between germline ends came to 17 bases. DNA for the CDR3: TGTGCCAGCACCCAGGCAAGGGGCAACTCACCCCTCCACTTT. This translates into CASTQARGNSPLHF.

The chain recombines TRBV7-2 with TRBJ1-6, with 10 bases that match TRBD1. Germline lookup yields CDR1 SGHTA and CDR2 FQGNSA. There are 15 residues in the CDR3. V gave up 5 bases and J gave up 5 bases; unmatched junction bases: 3. The CDR3 spells CASSKDRGHNSPLHF. The CDR3 nucleotides read TGTGCCAGCAGCAAAGACAGGGGGCATAATTCACCCCTCCACTTT.

This chain links TRBV4-2 with TRBJ2-1; D might be TRBD1 (6 bases). Trimming cost V 1 base and J 12 bases, with 10 bases left between them. CDR1 LGHNA and CDR2 YNFKEQ come from the germline V gene. The CDR3 is 12 residues long. CDR3 nucleotides: TGTGCCAGCAGCCAAGGGGACAACGCGCAGTTCTTC. Amino acids: CASSQGDNAQFF.

A single count supports this clone. The rearrangement joins TRBV14 to TRBJ2-7; a weak D match, TRBD1 (7 bases). The CDR3 has 16 residues. Germline CDR1 and CDR2: SGHDN and FVKESK. V was clipped by 0 bases and J by 2 bases, with 14 bases between them. Here the CDR3 reads CASSQDRARGAYEQYF. CDR3 nucleotide sequence: TGTGCCAGCAGCCAAGACCGAGCCAGGGGGGCCTACGAGCAGTACTTC.

This clone was seen just once. The V gene is TRBV7-7, the J gene TRBJ1-5; possibly TRBD1 for D (5 bases). Per germline, CDR1 SSHAT and CDR2 FNYEAQ (reference sequence). This CDR3 has 16 amino acids. Trimming cost V 7 bases and J 0 bases, with 16 bases left between them. For the CDR3, the DNA is TGTGCCAGCAAGGGCCCGGGGGGTATTAGCAATCAGCCCCAGCATTTT. It is translated as CASKGPGGISNQPQHF.

The CDR3 DNA is TGTGCCAGCAGCCAAGATCTGGGCCAGCTGAACACTGAAGCTTTCTTT. Protein: CASSQDLGQLNTEAFF. This chain joins TRBV14 and TRBJ1-1; the D is unclear. Per germline, CDR1 SGHDN and CDR2 FVKESK. This CDR3 comprises 16 residues. Trimming took 0 bases from V and 0 from J, leaving 11 bases between them. Full variable domain (remainder filled in from reference TRBV14 and TRBJ1-1): EAGVTQFPSHSVIEKGQTVTLRCDPISGHDNLYWYRRVMGKEIKFLLHFVKESKQDESGMPNNRFLAERTGGTYSTLKVQPAELEDSGVYFCASSQDLGQLNTEAFFGQGTRLTVV.